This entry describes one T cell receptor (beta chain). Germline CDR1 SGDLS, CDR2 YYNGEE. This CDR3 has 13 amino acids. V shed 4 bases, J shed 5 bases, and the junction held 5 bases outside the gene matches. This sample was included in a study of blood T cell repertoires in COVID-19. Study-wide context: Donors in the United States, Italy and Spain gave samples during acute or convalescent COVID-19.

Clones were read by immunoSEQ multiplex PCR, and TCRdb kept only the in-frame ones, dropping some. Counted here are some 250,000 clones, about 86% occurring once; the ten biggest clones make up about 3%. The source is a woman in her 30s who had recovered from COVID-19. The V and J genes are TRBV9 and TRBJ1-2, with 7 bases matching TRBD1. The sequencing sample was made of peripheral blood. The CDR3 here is CASSPGTEYGYTF. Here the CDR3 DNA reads TGTGCCAGCAGCCCCGGGACAGAATATGGCTACACCTTC.